A selection of T cell receptor beta chains follows, all from one sample in a study of blood T cell repertoires in COVID-19. TCRdb's copy holds only in-frame clones and misses some; the assay was immunoSEQ multiplex PCR. This sample carries more than 200,000 clones, roughly 80% of them seen once, and the ten largest clones take roughly 2.5%. The material sequenced was peripheral blood. These receptors were obtained from a woman in her thirties or forties with active or convalescent COVID-19. Both conserved end residues are part of each CDR3. The D gene is left open where the match is weak. Only some rows state a clone size, as once, few, many or a class for expanded clones.

abundance	j_gene	v_gene	d_gene	CDR3aa	CDR3nt
NA	TRBJ2-7	TRBV6-6	TRBD1	CASSYTGGSTNEQYF	TGTGCCAGCAGTTACACAGGGGGTTCGACGAACGAGCAGTACTTC
NA	TRBJ2-3	TRBV9	NA	CASSVRASQAPDTQYF	TGTGCCAGCAGCGTTCGGGCTAGCCAGGCTCCAGATACGCAGTATTTT
NA	TRBJ1-6	TRBV10-3	TRBD1	CAIRMGDSNNSPLHF	TGTGCCATCAGGATGGGGGACAGCAATAATTCACCCCTCCACTTT
few	TRBJ1-4	TRBV19	NA	CASSSNGGEKLFF	TGTGCCAGTAGTTCGAACGGGGGTGAAAAACTGTTTTTT
once	TRBJ1-5	TRBV5-1	NA	CASSFRRTQPQHF	TGCGCCAGCAGCTTCAGGCGGACACAGCCCCAGCATTTT
NA	TRBJ2-7	TRBV30	NA	CAWKTGPSYEQYF	TGTGCCTGGAAAACAGGGCCTTCCTACGAGCAGTACTTC
NA	TRBJ1-2	TRBV12-3/TRBV12-4	NA	CASSLAVEGYTF	TGTGCCAGCAGTTTAGCGGTTGAGGGCTACACCTTC
NA	TRBJ1-6	TRBV14	NA	CASSPGILLRNSPLHF	TGTGCCAGCAGCCCCGGAATTCTCCTGAGGAATTCACCCCTCCACTTT
NA	TRBJ1-2	TRBV30	NA	CAWIPPPGKSGYTF	TGTGCCTGGATCCCCCCCCCAGGGAAATCTGGCTACACCTTC
NA	TRBJ2-1	TRBV19	NA	CASSIAPRYNEQFF	TGTGCCAGTAGTATAGCCCCCAGGTACAATGAGCAGTTCTTC
NA	TRBJ2-1	TRBV6-5	TRBD2	CASSYRSTSGRDEQFF	TGTGCCAGCAGTTATCGTTCCACTAGCGGGAGGGATGAGCAGTTCTTC
many	TRBJ2-7	TRBV5-1	NA	CASSSQGYEQYF	TGCGCCAGCAGCTCACAGGGCTACGAGCAGTACTTC
NA	TRBJ1-1	TRBV12-3/TRBV12-4	NA	CASSLSGYTEAFF	TGTGCCAGCAGTTTATCGGGGTACACTGAAGCTTTCTTT
NA	TRBJ1-2	TRBV5-6	NA	CASSLPRVGYTF	TGTGCCAGCAGCTTGCCCAGGGTCGGCTACACCTTC
NA	TRBJ1-2	TRBV28	NA	CASSGYGYTF	TGTGCCAGCTCAGGCTATGGCTACACCTTC
NA	TRBJ2-1	TRBV14	TRBD1	CASSRERTGVNNEQFF	TGTGCCAGCAGCCGCGAGCGGACAGGGGTCAACAATGAGCAGTTCTTC
NA	TRBJ1-5	TRBV30	NA	CAWSFPYSNQPQHF	TGTGCCTGGAGTTTTCCCTATAGCAATCAGCCCCAGCATTTT
many	TRBJ1-1	TRBV12-3/TRBV12-4	NA	CASLGDPGDEAFF	TGTGCCAGCCTGGGGGACCCAGGGGATGAAGCTTTCTTT
NA	TRBJ1-1	TRBV6-1	NA	CASSERPRHVVTEAFF	TGTGCCAGCAGTGAGCGGCCGCGGCATGTGGTCACTGAAGCTTTCTTT
NA	TRBJ1-6	TRBV2	NA	CASSDGPQGPPLHF	TGTGCCAGCAGTGATGGACCACAGGGCCCACCCCTCCACTTT
NA	TRBJ2-3	TRBV4-2	TRBD2	CASSPGEGGADTQYF	TGTGCCAGCAGCCCCGGGGAGGGCGGGGCAGATACGCAGTATTTT
NA	TRBJ2-1	TRBV15	TRBD2	CATSLRTSGHNEQFF	TGTGCCACCAGCCTTAGGACTAGCGGGCACAATGAGCAGTTCTTC
NA	TRBJ2-2	TRBV11-3	NA	CASSLGDKIITGELFF	TGTGCCAGCAGCTTAGGGGACAAGATTATCACCGGGGAGCTGTTTTTT
NA	TRBJ2-1	TRBV28	TRBD2	CASRTNSGDSYNEQFF	TGTGCCAGCAGGACCAATAGCGGGGACTCCTACAATGAGCAGTTCTTC
NA	TRBJ2-6	TRBV18	TRBD1	CASSPFGTGGSGANVLTF	TGTGCCAGCTCACCTTTTGGGACAGGGGGTTCCGGGGCCAACGTCCTGACTTTC
few	TRBJ1-2	TRBV5-6	TRBD1	CASSLDRGHFGYTF	TGTGCCAGCAGCTTGGACAGGGGACACTTCGGCTACACCTTC
NA	TRBJ1-5	TRBV19	TRBD1	CASSNPPEGASSNQPQHF	TGTGCCAGTAGTAACCCACCGGAGGGGGCGTCGAGCAATCAGCCCCAGCATTTT
NA	TRBJ2-3	TRBV5-1	TRBD2	CASRISGSLTDTQYF	TGCGCCAGCAGGATTAGCGGGAGCTTAACAGATACGCAGTATTTT
NA	TRBJ2-1	TRBV24-1	TRBD2	CATSDVLRTSAINEQFF	TGTGCCACCAGTGATGTACTGAGGACTAGCGCGATCAATGAGCAGTTCTTC
NA	TRBJ2-1	TRBV19	NA	CASSIRGGMGNEQFF	TGTGCCAGTAGTATTAGGGGTGGGATGGGGAATGAGCAGTTCTTC
few	TRBJ1-1	TRBV19	TRBD1	CASSIGTGETTEAFF	TGTGCCAGTAGTATAGGGACAGGGGAGACGACTGAAGCTTTCTTT
NA	TRBJ2-7	TRBV4-1	NA	CASSLKVGGSYEQYF	TGCGCCAGCAGTCTCAAGGTGGGGGGTTCCTACGAGCAGTACTTC
NA	TRBJ2-7	TRBV3-1/TRBV3-2	NA	CASAPMGSPSYEQYF	TGTGCCAGCGCCCCAATGGGCAGCCCTTCCTACGAGCAGTACTTC
NA	TRBJ1-5	TRBV20-1	NA	CSASGQGYSNQPQHF	TGCAGTGCTAGTGGGCAGGGATATAGCAATCAGCCCCAGCATTTT
few	TRBJ1-1	TRBV2	TRBD1	CASSDGRYPTGGHTEAFF	TGTGCCAGCAGTGATGGCCGCTATCCGACAGGGGGACACACTGAAGCTTTCTTT
few	TRBJ1-2	TRBV5-1	TRBD1	CASITTPGTGHGYTF	TGCGCCAGCATAACAACCCCGGGGACAGGTCATGGCTACACCTTC
NA	TRBJ1-2	TRBV4-2	TRBD1	CASSQDRTGARGYTF	TGTGCCAGCAGCCAAGATAGGACAGGGGCTCGTGGCTACACCTTC
NA	TRBJ1-4	TRBV6-5	NA	CATLGQPGEKLFF	TGTGCCACCTTAGGACAGCCGGGGGAAAAACTGTTTTTT
few	TRBJ2-2	TRBV6-2/TRBV6-3	TRBD2	CASSYSREHGELFF	TGTGCCAGCAGTTACTCGCGGGAGCACGGGGAGCTGTTTTTT
NA	TRBJ2-6	TRBV28	NA	CASRGTDSGANVLTF	TGTGCCAGCCGGGGGACGGACTCTGGGGCCAACGTCCTGACTTTC
NA	TRBJ1-3	TRBV14	TRBD1	CASSHDRVVSGNTIYF	TGTGCCAGCAGCCACGACAGGGTCGTCTCTGGAAACACCATATATTTT
few	TRBJ1-2	TRBV7-2	NA	CASSLIPGQGGYTF	TGTGCCAGCAGCTTAATCCCAGGGCAAGGTGGCTACACCTTC
NA	TRBJ2-1	TRBV30	NA	CAWAQGNSYNEQFF	TGTGCCTGGGCTCAGGGTAACTCCTACAATGAGCAGTTCTTC
NA	TRBJ2-2	TRBV15	NA	CATSRKRSGAGELFF	TGTGCCACCAGCAGGAAAAGGTCCGGGGCCGGGGAGCTGTTTTTT
once	TRBJ1-4	TRBV6-5	NA	CASRQRAGDEKLFF	TGTGCCAGCAGACAAAGGGCAGGGGATGAAAAACTGTTTTTT